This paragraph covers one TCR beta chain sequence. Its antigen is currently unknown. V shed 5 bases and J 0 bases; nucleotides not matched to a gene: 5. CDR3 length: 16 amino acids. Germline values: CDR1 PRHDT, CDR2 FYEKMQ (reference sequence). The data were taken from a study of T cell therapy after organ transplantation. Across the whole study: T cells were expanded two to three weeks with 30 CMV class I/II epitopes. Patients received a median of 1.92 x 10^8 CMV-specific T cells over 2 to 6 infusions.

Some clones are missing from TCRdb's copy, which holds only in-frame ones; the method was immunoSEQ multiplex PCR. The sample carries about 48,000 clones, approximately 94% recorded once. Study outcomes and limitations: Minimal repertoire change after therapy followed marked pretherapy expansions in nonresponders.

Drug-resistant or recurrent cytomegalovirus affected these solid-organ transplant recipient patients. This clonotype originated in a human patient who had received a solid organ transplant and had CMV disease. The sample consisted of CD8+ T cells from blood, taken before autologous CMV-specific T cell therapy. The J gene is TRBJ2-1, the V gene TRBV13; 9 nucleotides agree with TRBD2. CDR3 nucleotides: TGTGCCAGCAGCGGAACTAGCGGGCTCTCCTACAATGAGCAGTTCTTC. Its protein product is CASSGTSGLSYNEQFF.